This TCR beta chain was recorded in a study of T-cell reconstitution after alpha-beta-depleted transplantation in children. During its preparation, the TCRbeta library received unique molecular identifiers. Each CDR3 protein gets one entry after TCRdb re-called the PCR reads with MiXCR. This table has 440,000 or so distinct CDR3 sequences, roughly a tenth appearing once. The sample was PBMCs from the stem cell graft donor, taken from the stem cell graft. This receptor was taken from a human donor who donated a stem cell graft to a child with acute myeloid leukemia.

The CDR3 DNA follows: TGCAGTGCTAGAACAGCGGGGGGCTTAGTAGATACGCAGTATTTT. This sequence encodes CSARTAGGLVDTQYF. The chain carries TRBV20-1 and TRBJ2-3; 9 bases align to TRBD2. J was trimmed by 5 bases and V by 2 bases; bases with no gene match: 8. The CDR3 consists of 15 residues. The germline gives CDR1 DFQATT, CDR2 SNEGSKA (reference sequence).